This T cell receptor delta chain was retrieved from a study of gamma-delta T cells after stem cell transplantation. This clone qualifies as hyperexpanded. This sample also contains other DNA sequences that code for the same CDR3. CDR3 size: 20 residues. The V gene end was trimmed by 0 bases and the J gene end by 10 bases; junction bases not matched to a gene: 20. Germline V CDR1 and CDR2: TSWWSYY, QGS. TCRdb re-analyzed the RT-PCR reads via CATT. The sample has 1,500 to 2,000 delta-chain clones, around 3.9% seen once. Sequenced input: gamma-delta T cells. This sequence joins TRDV1 and TRDJ1, with TRDD3 identical over 13 bases. This clonotype was sampled from a human donor. It is not recorded whose cells these are; they may come from a transplant donor. The CDR3 region is CALGELELYWGIRTPSGLIF. Written as DNA, the CDR3 is TGTGCTCTTGGGGAACTCGAATTGTACTGGGGGATACGCACCCCATCGGGACTCATCTTT.